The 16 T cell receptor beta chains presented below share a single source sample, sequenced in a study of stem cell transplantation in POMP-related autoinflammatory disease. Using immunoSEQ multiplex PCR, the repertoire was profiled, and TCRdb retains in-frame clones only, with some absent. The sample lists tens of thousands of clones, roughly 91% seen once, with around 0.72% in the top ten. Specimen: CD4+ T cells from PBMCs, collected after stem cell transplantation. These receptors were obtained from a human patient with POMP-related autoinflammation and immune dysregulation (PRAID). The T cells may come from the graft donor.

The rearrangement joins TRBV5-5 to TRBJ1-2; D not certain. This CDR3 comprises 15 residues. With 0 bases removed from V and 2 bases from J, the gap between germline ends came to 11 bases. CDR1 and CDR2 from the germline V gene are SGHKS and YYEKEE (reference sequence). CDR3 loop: CASSLESTSNYGYTF. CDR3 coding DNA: TGTGCCAGCAGCTTGGAGTCTACTTCAAACTATGGCTACACCTTC.

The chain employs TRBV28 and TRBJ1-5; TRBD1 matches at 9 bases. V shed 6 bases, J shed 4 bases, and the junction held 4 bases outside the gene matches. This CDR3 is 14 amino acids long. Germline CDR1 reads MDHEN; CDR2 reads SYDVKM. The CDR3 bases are TGTGCCAGCAGCCCCGACAGGGGGAATCAGCCCCAGCATTTT. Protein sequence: CASSPDRGNQPQHF.

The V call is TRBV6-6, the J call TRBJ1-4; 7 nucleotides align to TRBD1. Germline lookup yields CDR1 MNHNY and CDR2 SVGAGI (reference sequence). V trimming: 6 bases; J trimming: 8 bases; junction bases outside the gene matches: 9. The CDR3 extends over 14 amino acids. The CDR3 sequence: CASRKGTVGEKLFF. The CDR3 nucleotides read TGTGCCAGCAGAAAAGGGACAGTTGGGGAAAAACTGTTTTTT.

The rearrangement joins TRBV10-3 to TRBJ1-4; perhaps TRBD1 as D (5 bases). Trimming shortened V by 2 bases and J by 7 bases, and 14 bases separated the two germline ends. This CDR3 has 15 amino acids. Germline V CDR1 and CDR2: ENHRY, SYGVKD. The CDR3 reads CAISEGGMGFEKLFF. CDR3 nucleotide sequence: TGTGCCATCAGTGAGGGGGGGATGGGGTTTGAAAAACTGTTTTTT.

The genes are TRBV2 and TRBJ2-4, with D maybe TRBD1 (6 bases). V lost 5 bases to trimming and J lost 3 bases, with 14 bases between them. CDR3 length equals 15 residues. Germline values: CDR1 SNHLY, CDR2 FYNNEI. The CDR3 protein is CASSRDTSLKNIQYF. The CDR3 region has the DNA TGTGCCAGCAGTAGGGACACCTCCCTCAAAAACATTCAGTACTTC.

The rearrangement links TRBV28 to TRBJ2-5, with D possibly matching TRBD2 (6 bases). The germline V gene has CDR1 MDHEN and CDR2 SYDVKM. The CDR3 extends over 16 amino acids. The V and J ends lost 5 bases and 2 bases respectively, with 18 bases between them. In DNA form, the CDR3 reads TGTGCCAGCAGTACTTTGGGGGGAAGTACTCAAGAGACCCAGTACTTC. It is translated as CASSTLGGSTQETQYF.

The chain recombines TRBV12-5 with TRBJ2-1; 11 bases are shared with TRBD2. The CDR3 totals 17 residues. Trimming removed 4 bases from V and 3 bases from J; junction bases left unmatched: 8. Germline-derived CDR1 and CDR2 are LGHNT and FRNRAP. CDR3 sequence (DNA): TGTGCTAGTGGTTCCGAAAAGGGACTAGCGGACTACAATGAGCAGTTCTTC. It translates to CASGSEKGLADYNEQFF.

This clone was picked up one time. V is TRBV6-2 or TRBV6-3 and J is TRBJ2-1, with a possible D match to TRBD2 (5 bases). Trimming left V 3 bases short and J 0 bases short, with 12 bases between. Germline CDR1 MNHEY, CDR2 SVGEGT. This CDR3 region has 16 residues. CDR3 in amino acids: CASSYPRDHSYNEQFF. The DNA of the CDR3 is TGTGCCAGCAGTTATCCCCGGGATCACTCCTACAATGAGCAGTTCTTC.

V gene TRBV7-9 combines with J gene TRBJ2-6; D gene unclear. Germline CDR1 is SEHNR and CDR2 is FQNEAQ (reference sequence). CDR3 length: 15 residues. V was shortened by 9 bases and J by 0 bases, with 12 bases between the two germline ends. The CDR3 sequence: CASRPAGSGANVLTF. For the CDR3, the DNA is TGTGCCAGTCGACCGGCAGGCTCTGGGGCCAACGTCCTGACTTTC.

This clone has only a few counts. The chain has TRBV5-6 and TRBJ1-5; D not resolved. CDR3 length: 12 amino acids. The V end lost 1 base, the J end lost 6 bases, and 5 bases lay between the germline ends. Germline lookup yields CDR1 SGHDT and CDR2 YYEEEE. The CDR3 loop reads CASSLRGQPQHF. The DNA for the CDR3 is TGTGCCAGCAGCTTGCGGGGTCAGCCCCAGCATTTT.

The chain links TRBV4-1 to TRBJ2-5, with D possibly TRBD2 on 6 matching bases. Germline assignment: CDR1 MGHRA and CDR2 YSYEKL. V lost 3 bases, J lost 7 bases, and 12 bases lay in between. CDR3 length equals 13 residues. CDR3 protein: CASSQAEGGTQYF. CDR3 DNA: TGCGCCAGCAGCCAGGCCGAGGGAGGGACCCAGTACTTC.

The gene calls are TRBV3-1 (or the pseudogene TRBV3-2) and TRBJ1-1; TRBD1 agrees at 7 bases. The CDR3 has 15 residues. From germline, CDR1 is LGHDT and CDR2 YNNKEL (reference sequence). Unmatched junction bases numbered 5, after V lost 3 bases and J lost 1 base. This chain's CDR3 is CASSQYRGGNTEAFF. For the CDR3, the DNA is TGTGCCAGCAGCCAGTACAGGGGAGGGAACACTGAAGCTTTCTTT.

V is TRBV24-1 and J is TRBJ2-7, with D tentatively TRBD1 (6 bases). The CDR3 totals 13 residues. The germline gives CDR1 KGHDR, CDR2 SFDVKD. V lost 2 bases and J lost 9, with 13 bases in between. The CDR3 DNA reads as TGTGCCACCAGTGATTCGTCAGGGGTCGGGCAGTACGTC. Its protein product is CATSDSSGVGQYV.

DNA for the CDR3: TGTGCCACCAGCAGGCCTACAGGGGTTGACGCGAACACCGGGGAGCTGTTTTTT. Translated, it gives CATSRPTGVDANTGELFF. This chain connects TRBV15 to TRBJ2-2; 7 nucleotides line up with TRBD1. Per germline, CDR1 LNHNV and CDR2 YYDKDF (reference sequence). Unmatched junction bases numbered 10, after V lost 3 bases and J lost 0 bases. The CDR3 is made up of 18 amino acids.

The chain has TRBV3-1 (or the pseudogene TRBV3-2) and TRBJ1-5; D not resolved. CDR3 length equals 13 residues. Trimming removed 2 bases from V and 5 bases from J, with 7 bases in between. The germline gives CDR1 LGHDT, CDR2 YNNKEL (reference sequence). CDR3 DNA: TGTGCCAGCAGCCAATCGAAAGATCAGCCCCAGCATTTT. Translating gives CASSQSKDQPQHF.

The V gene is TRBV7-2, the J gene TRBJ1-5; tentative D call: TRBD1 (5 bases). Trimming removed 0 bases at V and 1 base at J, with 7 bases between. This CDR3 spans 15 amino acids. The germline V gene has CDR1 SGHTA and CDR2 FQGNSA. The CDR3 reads CASSLAAGSNQPQHF. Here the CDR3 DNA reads TGTGCCAGCAGCTTAGCGGCAGGGAGCAATCAGCCCCAGCATTTT.